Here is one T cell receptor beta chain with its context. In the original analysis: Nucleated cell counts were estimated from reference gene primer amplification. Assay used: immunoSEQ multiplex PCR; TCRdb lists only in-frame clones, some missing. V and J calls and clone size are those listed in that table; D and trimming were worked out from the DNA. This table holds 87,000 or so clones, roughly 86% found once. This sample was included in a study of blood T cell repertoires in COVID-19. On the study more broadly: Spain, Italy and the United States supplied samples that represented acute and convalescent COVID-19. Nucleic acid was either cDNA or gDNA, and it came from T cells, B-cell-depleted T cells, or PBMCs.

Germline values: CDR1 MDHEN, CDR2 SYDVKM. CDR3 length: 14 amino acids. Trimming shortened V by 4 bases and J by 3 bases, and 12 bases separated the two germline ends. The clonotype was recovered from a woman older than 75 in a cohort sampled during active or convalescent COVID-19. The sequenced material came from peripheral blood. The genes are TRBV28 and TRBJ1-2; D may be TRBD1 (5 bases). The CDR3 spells CASSSMGGYYGYTF. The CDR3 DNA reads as TGTGCCAGCAGTTCGATGGGGGGATACTATGGCTACACCTTC.